The T cell receptor beta chain described here comes from a study of control samples from healthy donors and cancer patients. The data were produced by immunoSEQ multiplex PCR, yet TCRdb's version contains in-frame clones alone and is incomplete. This table holds about 180,000 clones, over 85% found once. The V gene lost 0 bases and the J gene lost 1 base, with 4 bases spanning the gap. The CDR3 consists of 14 residues. In germline, CDR1 is SGDLS, CDR2 YYNGEE. The TCR was taken from a man under 40 in good health. Sequencing was carried out using blood. The chain links TRBV9 to TRBJ2-2; D is ambiguous. The chain's CDR3 is CASSVGENTGELFF. The DNA of the CDR3 is TGTGCCAGCAGCGTAGGCGAGAACACCGGGGAGCTGTTTTTT.